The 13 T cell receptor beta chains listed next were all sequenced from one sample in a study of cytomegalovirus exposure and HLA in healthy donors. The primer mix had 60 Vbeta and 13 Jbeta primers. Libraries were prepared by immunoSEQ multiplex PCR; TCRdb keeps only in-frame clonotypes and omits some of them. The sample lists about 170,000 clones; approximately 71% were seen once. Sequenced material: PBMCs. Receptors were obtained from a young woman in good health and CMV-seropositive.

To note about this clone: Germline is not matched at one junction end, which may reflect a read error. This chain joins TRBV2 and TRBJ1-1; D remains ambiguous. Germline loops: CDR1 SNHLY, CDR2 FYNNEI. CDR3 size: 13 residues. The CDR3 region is CASTTVAEPREIF. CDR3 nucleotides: TGTGCCAGCACCACGGTGGCGGAACCGCGGGAAATCTTT.

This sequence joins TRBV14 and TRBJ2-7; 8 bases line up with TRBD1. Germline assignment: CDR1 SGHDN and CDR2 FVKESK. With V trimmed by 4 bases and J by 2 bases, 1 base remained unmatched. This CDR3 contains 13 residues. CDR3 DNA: TGTGCCAGCAGCCTGACAGGGGCCTACGAGCAGTACTTC. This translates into CASSLTGAYEQYF.

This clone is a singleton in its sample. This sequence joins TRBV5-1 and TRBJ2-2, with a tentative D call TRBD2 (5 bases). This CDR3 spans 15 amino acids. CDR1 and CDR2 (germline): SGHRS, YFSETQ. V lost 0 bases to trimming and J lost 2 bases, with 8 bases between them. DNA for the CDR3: TGCGCCAGCAGCTTGGGGACTTACAACACCGGGGAGCTGTTTTTT. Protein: CASSLGTYNTGELFF.

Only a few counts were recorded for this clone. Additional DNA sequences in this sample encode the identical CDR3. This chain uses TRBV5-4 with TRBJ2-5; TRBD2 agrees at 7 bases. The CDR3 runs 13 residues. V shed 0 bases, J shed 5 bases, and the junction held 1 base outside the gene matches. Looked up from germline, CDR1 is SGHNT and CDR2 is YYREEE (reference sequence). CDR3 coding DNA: TGTGCCAGCAGCTTGGCCGGGGGGGAGACCCAGTACTTC. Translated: CASSLAGGETQYF.

This chain's CDR3 is CASSYSRGVNYGYTF. CDR3 sequence (DNA): TGTGCCAGCAGTTATTCCAGGGGGGTTAACTATGGCTACACCTTC. This chain uses TRBV6-5 with TRBJ1-2; 7 positions match TRBD1. Germline values: CDR1 MNHEY, CDR2 SVGAGI. Trimming took 3 bases from V and 1 from J; bases not matched to a gene: 5. The CDR3 contains 15 residues.

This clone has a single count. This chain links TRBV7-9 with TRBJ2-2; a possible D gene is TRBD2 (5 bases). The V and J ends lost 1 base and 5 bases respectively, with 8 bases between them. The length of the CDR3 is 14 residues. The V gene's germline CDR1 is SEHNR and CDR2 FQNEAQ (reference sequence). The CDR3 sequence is CASSLVSGTGELFF. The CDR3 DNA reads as TGTGCCAGCAGCTTAGTTTCGGGGACCGGGGAGCTGTTTTTT.

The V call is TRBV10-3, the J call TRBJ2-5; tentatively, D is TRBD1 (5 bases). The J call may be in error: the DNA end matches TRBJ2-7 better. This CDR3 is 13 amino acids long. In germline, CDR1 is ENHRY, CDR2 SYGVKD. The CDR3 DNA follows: TGTGCCATCAAATCAGGGTTTCGTGACGAGCAGTACTTC. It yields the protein CAIKSGFRDEQYF.

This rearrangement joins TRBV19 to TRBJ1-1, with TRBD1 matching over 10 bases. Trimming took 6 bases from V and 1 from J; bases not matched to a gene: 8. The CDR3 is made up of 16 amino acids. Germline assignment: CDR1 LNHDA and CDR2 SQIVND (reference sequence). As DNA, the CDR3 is TGTGCCAGTAGCCCCGACAGGGGGCGTTGGAACACTGAAGCTTTCTTT. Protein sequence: CASSPDRGRWNTEAFF.

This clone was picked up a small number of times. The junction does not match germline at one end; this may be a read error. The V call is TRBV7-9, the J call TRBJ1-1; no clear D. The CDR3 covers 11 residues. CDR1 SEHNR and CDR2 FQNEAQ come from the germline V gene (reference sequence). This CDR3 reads CSSSGDTEAFF. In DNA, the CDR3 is TGTTCCAGCAGCGGAGACACTGAAGCTTTCTTT.

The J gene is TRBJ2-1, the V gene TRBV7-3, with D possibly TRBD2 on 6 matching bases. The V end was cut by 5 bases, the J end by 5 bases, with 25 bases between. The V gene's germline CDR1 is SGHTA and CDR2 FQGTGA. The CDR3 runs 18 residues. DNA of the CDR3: TGTGCCAGCAGCCCTAGGCCCCCATCGCGGGGCACCAACAATGAGCAGTTCTTC. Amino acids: CASSPRPPSRGTNNEQFF.

The CDR3 coding sequence is TGTGCCAGCAGCCCCGGGACAGGGCGAAACACCATATATTTT. It specifies CASSPGTGRNTIYF. J is TRBJ1-3 and V is TRBV7-2; 9 bases line up with TRBD1. The CDR3 extends over 14 amino acids. Germline CDR1 is SGHTA and CDR2 is FQGNSA. Trimming cost V 5 bases and J 5 bases; bases outside gene matches: 4.

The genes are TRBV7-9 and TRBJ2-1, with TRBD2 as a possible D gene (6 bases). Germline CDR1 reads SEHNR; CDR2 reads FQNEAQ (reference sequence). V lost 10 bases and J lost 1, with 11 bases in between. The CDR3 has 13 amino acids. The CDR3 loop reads CATGRGSYNEQFF. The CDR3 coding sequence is TGTGCCACCGGCCGGGGGTCCTACAATGAGCAGTTCTTC.

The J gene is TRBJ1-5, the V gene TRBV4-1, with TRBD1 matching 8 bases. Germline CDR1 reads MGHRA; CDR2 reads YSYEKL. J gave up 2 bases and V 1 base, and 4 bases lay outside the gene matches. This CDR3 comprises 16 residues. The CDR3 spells CASSQAWGQGNQPQHF. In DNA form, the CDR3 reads TGCGCCAGCAGCCAAGCGTGGGGACAGGGCAATCAGCCCCAGCATTTT.